The entry that follows covers one TCR beta chain sequence. What it recognizes is unknown. This entry comes from a study of cytomegalovirus exposure and HLA in healthy donors. Donors were nominally healthy when sampled, though unrecorded immune exposures were likely. Study-level points and caveats: As was reported, the HLA-A and HLA-B alleles of most subjects were accurately predicted from TCR beta sequences. Analysis was carried out at a later point, and it linked a missense DCLRE1C variant to TCR beta V- and J-gene trimming.

The primer mix had 60 Vbeta and 13 Jbeta primers. Measured with immunoSEQ multiplex PCR; TCRdb has only the in-frame clones, and not every one. This table has some 94,000 clones, 55% to 75% appearing once. The CDR3 length is 15 residues. The germline V and J ends were trimmed by 0 bases and 3 bases, with 12 bases remaining between them. Germline V CDR1 and CDR2: MNHEY, SVGAGI. Sequenced input: PBMCs. The clonotype was recovered from a man in his forties or fifties in good health and CMV-seronegative. The chain is built from TRBV6-5 and TRBJ2-7; D not certain. CDR3 amino acids: CASSYSTYGGYEQYF. CDR3 sequence (DNA): TGTGCCAGCAGTTACTCGACGTACGGCGGCTACGAGCAGTACTTC.